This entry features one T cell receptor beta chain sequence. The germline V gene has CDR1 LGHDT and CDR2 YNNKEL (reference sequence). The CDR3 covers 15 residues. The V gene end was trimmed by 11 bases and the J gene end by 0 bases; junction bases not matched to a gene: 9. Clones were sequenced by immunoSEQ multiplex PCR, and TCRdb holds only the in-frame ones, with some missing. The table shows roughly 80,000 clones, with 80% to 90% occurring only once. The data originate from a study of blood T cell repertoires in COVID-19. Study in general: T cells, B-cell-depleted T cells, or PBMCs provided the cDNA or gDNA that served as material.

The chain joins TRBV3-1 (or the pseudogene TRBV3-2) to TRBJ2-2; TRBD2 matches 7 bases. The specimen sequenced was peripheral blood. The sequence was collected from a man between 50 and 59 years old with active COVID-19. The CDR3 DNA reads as TGTGCCGGGGGGGTTACCAGGACGAACACCGGGGAGCTGTTTTTT. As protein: CAGGVTRTNTGELFF.